This TCR beta chain was observed in a study of Graves' ophthalmopathy and Graves' hyperthyroidism. From RNA, the CDR3 regions of TCR beta chains were amplified and sequenced. A first-round RT-PCR used HTBI primers, followed by a second-round multiplex PCR. A single record per CDR3 protein comes from TCRdb applying MiXCR to the multiplex PCR reads. Of approximately 380,000 distinct CDR3 sequences in the sample, 20% to 25% were seen once. Other autoimmune disease, uncontrolled infection, pregnancy and lactation led to exclusion. This CDR3 has 13 residues. Per the germline V gene, CDR1 is DFQATT and CDR2 is SNEGSKA (reference sequence). The V gene lost 1 base and the J gene lost 4 bases, with 10 bases spanning the gap. There are many counts of this clonotype.

This sequence was found in a woman aged 18-29 years with stable Graves' hyperthyroidism. The source material was peripheral blood. This chain uses TRBV20-1 with TRBJ1-1; possibly TRBD1 for D (5 bases). The CDR3 DNA reads as TGCAGTGCTAGAGTCGGGGGTGGCACTGAAGCTTTCTTT. Its translation is CSARVGGGTEAFF.